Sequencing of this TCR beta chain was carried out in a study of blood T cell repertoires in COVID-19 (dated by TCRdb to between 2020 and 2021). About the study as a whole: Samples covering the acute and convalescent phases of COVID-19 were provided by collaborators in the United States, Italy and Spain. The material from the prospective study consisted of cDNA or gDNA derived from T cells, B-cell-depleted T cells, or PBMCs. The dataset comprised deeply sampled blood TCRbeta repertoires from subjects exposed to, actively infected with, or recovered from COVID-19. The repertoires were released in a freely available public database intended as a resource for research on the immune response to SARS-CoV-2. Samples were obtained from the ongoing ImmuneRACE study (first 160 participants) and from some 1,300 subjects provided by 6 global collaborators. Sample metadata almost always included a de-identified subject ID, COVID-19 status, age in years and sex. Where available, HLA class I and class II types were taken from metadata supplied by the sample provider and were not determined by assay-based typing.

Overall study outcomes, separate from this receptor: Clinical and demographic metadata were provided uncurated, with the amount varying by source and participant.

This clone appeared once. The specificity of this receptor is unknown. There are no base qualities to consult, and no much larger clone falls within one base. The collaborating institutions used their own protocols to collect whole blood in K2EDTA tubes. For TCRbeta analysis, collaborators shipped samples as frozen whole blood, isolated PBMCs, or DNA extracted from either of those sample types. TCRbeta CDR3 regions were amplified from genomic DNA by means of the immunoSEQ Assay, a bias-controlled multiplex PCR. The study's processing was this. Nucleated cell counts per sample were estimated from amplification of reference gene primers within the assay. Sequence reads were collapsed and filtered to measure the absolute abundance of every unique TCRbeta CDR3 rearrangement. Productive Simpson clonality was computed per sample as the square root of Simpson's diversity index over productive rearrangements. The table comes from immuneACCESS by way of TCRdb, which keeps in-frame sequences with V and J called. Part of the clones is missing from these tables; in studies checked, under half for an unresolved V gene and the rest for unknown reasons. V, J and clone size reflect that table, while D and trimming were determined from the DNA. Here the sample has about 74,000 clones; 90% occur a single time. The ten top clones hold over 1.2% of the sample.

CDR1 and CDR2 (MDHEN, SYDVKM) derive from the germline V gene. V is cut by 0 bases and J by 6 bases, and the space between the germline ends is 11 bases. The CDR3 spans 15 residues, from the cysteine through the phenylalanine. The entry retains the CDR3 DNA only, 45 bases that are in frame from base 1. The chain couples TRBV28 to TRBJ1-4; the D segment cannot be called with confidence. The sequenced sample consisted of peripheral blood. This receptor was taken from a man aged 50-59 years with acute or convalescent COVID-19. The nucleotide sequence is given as TGTGCCAGCAGTTTATGGGGAGCGGGTTATGAAAAACTGTTTTTT. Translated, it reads CASSLWGAGYEKLFF.